This T cell receptor beta chain was sequenced during a study of radiotherapy plus CTLA-4 blockade in lung cancer. Per germline, CDR1 LNHNV and CDR2 YYDKDF (reference sequence). V was cut by 5 bases and J by 1 base, with 7 bases left in between. CDR3 length: 13 residues. Ipilimumab-mediated CTLA-4 blockade plus focal radiation was given to patients having chemo-refractory metastatic non-small-cell lung cancer. Here immunoSEQ multiplex PCR was the method, and the copy in TCRdb shows in-frame clones only, minus some. The data contain about 110,000 clones, roughly 80% of them seen just once; the ten biggest clones take up about 3.3%.

The clonotype comes from a human donor with non-small cell lung cancer that progressed on radiotherapy plus ipilimumab. Some clones in this sample may be carry-over from other donors' samples. The V call is TRBV15, the J call TRBJ2-3, with a weak D call TRBD2 (5 bases). The sample consisted of peripheral blood, taken from a patient treated with radiotherapy plus ipilimumab. The CDR3 DNA follows: TGTGCCACCAGCCGGACTGGCACAGATACGCAGTATTTT. It codes for CATSRTGTDTQYF.